One and the same sample provided the 3 T cell receptor beta chains below, sequenced in a study of beta chain features in type 1 diabetes. The whole isolated RNA underwent reverse transcription, so sequencing captured expressed TCRB transcripts. Clones were read by immunoSEQ multiplex PCR, and TCRdb kept only the in-frame ones, dropping some. The sample yields fewer than 150,000 clones, 6.9% seen once. Material: central memory CD4+ T cells from blood. Source of these receptors: a woman in her twenties or thirties in good health.

In this sample, this clone turned up a few times. V and J are TRBV9 and TRBJ2-1, with TRBD2 matching 12 bases. This CDR3 is built from 16 residues. Germline V gene data show CDR1 as SGDLS and CDR2 as YYNGEE. Losses at the gene ends were 4 bases for V and 6 bases for J; bases not matched to a gene: 8. The CDR3 sequence is CASSPHGLAGINEQFF. In DNA, the CDR3 is TGTGCCAGCAGCCCCCACGGACTAGCGGGAATCAATGAGCAGTTCTTC.

The chain combines TRBV7-3 with TRBJ2-7; D gene uncertain. This CDR3 region has 13 residues. V gave up 4 bases and J gave up 6 bases, with 13 bases separating them. The germline CDR1 and CDR2 sequences are SGHTA and FQGTGA. The CDR3 region is CASSSSTKSEQYF. The CDR3 region has the DNA TGTGCCAGCAGCTCCTCGACAAAATCCGAGCAGTACTTC.

The rearrangement links TRBV7-9 to TRBJ2-7; 8 bases agree with TRBD1. V trimming: 1 base; J trimming: 4 bases; junction bases outside the gene matches: 6. CDR1 is SEHNR, CDR2 FQNEAQ, per germline (reference sequence). This CDR3 contains 15 residues. The CDR3 region is CASSLEGRGPYEQYF. The CDR3 bases are TGTGCCAGCAGCTTAGAGGGCAGGGGGCCGTACGAGCAGTACTTC.